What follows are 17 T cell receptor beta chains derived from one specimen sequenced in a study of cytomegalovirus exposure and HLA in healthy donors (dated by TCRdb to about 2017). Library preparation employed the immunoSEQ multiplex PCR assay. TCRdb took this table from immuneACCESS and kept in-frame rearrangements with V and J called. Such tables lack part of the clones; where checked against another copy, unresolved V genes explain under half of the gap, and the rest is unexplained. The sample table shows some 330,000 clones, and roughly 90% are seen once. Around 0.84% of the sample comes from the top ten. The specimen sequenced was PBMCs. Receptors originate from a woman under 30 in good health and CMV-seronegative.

CDR3 sequence: CASSPLWSGSSGDLETQYF. CDR3 DNA sequence: TGTGCCAGCTCACCACTCTGGTCGGGATCGTCAGGGGATCTGGAGACCCAGTACTTC. The J gene is TRBJ2-5, the V gene TRBV18; perhaps TRBD1 as D (6 bases). CDR1 is KGHSH and CDR2 is LQKENI in the germline V gene. CDR3 length equals 19 residues. V was cut by 1 base and J by 5 bases, with 26 bases left in between.

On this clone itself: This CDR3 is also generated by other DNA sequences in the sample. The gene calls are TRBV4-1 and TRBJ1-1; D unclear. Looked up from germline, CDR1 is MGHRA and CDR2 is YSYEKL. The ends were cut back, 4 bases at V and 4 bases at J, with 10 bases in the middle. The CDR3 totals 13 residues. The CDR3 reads CASSPPTGTEAFF. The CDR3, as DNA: TGCGCCAGCAGCCCCCCGACTGGCACTGAAGCTTTCTTT.

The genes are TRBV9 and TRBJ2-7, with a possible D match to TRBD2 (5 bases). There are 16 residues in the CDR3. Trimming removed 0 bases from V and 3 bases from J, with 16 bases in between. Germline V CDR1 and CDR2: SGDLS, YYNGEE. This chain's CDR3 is CASSVDSQAGLYEQYF. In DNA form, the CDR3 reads TGTGCCAGCAGCGTAGATAGTCAGGCAGGACTCTACGAGCAGTACTTC.

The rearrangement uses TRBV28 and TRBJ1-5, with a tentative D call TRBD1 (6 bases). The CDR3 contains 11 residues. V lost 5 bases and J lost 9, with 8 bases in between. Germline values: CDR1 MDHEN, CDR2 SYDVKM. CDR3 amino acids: CASSGQSPQHF. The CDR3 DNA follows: TGTGCCAGCAGTGGACAGTCGCCCCAGCATTTT.

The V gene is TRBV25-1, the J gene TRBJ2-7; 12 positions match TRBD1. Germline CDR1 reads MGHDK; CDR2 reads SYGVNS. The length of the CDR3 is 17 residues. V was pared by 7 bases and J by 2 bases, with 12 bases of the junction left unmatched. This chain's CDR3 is CASIRDRGLYSAYEQYF. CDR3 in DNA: TGTGCCAGCATCCGGGACAGGGGGCTCTATTCCGCCTACGAGCAGTACTTC.

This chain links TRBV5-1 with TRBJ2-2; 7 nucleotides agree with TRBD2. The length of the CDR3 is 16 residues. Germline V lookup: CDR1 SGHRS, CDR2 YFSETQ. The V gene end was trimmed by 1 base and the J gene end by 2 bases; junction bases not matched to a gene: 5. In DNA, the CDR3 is TGCGCCAGCAGCTTGTTCGCTAGCGGCAACACCGGGGAGCTGTTTTTT. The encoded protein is CASSLFASGNTGELFF.

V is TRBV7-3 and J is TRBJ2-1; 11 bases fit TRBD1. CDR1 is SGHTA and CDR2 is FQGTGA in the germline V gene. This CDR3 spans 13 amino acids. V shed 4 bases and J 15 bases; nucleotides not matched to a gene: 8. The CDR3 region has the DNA TGTGCCAGCAGCTCAGGACAGGGGGCAAGGTGGTTCTTC. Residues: CASSSGQGARWFF.

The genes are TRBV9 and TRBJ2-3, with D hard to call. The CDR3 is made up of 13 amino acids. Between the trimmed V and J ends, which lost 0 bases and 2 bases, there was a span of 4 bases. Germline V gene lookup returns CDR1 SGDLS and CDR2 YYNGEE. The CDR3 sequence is CASSVGPTDTQYF. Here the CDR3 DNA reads TGTGCCAGCAGCGTAGGGCCCACAGATACGCAGTATTTT.

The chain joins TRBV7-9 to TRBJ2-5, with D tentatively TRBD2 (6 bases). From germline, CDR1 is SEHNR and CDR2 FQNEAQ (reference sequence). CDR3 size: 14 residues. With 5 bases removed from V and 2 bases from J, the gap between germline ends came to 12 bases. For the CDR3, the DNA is TGTGCCAGCAGCGTCGGGACTTATCAAGAGACCCAGTACTTC. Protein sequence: CASSVGTYQETQYF.

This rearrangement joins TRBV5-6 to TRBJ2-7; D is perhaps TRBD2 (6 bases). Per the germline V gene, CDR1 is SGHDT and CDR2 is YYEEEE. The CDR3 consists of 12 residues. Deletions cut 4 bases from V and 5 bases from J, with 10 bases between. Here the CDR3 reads CASSQWEDEQYF. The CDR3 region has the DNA TGTGCCAGCAGCCAATGGGAGGACGAGCAGTACTTC. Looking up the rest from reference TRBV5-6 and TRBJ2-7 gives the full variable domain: DAGVTQSPTHLIKTRGQQVTLRCSPKSGHDTVSWYQQALGQGPQFIFQYYEEEERQRGNFPDRFSGHQFPNYSSELNVNALLLGDSALYLCASSQWEDEQYFGPGTRLTVT.

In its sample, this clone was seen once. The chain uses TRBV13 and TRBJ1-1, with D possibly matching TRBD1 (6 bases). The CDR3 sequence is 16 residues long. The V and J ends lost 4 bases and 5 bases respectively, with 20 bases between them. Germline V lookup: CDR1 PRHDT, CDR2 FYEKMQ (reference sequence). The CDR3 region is CASSSLWGGPRTEAFF. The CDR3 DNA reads TGTGCCAGCAGCTCGCTGTGGGGGGGCCCTAGGACTGAAGCTTTCTTT. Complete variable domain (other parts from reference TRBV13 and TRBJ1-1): AAGVIQSPRHLIKEKRETATLKCYPIPRHDTVYWYQQGPGQDPQFLISFYEKMQSDKGSIPDRFSAQQFSDYHSELNMSSLELGDSALYFCASSSLWGGPRTEAFFGQGTRLTVV.

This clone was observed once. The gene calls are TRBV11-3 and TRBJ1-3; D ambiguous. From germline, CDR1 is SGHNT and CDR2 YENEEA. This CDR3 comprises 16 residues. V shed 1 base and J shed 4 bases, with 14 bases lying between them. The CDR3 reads CASSLGLGPPGNTIYF. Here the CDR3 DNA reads TGTGCCAGCAGCTTAGGGCTGGGCCCCCCCGGAAACACCATATATTTT.

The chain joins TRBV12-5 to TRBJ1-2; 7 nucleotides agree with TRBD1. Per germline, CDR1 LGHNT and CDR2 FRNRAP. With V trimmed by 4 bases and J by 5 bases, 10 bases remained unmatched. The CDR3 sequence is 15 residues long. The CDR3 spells CASGSTVTGLYGYTF. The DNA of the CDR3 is TGTGCTAGTGGTTCAACCGTGACAGGGCTTTATGGCTACACCTTC.

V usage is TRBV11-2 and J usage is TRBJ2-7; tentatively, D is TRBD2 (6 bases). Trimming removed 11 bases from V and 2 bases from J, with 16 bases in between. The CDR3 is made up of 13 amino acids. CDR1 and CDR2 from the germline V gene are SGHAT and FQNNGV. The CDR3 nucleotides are TGTGCCGCCGGAGGGGCGGTTACCTACGAGCAGTACTTC. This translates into CAAGGAVTYEQYF.

CDR3 in DNA: TGTGCCAGCAGTGTAGACCTCAGGGCTGAGCAGTTCTTC. Its translation is CASSVDLRAEQFF. This chain links TRBV2 with TRBJ2-1; tentative D call: TRBD1 (5 bases). V lost 4 bases to trimming and J lost 9 bases, with 13 bases between them. In germline, CDR1 is SNHLY, CDR2 FYNNEI. This CDR3 spans 13 amino acids.

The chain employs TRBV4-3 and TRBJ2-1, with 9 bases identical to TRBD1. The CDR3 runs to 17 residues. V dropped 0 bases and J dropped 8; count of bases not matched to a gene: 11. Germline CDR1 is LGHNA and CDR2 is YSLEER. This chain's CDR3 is CASSQEPGTGMAHEQFF. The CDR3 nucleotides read TGCGCCAGCAGCCAAGAGCCCGGGACAGGGATGGCGCATGAGCAGTTCTTC.

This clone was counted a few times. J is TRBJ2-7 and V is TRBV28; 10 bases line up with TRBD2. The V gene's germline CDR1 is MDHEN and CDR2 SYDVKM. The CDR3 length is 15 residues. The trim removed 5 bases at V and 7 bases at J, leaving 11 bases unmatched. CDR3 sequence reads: CASSGGLAGVGEQYF. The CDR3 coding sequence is TGTGCCAGCAGTGGGGGGCTAGCGGGAGTAGGAGAGCAGTACTTC.